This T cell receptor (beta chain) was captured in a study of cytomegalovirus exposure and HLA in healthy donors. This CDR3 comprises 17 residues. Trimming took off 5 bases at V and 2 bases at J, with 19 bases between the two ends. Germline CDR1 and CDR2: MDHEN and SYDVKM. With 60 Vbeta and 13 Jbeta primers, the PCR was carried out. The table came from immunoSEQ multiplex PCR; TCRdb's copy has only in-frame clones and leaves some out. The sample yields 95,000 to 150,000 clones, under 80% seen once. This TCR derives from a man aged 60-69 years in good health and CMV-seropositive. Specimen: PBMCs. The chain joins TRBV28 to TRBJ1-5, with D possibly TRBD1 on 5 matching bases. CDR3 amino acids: CASSPSSRDIGNQPQHF. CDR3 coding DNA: TGTGCCAGCAGTCCGTCCTCCAGGGATATCGGCAATCAGCCCCAGCATTTT.